These 23 T cell receptor beta chains were all obtained from the same sample, sequenced in a study of T cell repertoires in cytomegalovirus infection. No cognate antigen is known for these TCRs. Using its own MiXCR run on the reads, TCRdb lists one record per CDR3 protein. The sample has under 850,000 distinct CDR3 sequences, around a third seen once. Material: cultured PBMCs, obtained from culture after CMV antigen stimulation. These receptors were collected from a human donor in good health (CMV status not recorded). Some clones in this sample may be carry-over from other donors' samples.

This chain links TRBV7-9 with TRBJ2-1; 7 bases map to TRBD1. There are 14 residues in the CDR3. Looked up from germline, CDR1 is SEHNR and CDR2 is FQNEAQ (reference sequence). The trim removed 5 bases at V and 6 bases at J, leaving 7 bases unmatched. CDR3 DNA sequence: TGTGCCAGCAGCCCCGGGGCAGGGGGCAATGAGCAGTTCTTC. Encoded protein: CASSPGAGGNEQFF.

This chain joins TRBV15 and TRBJ2-2; D remains unclear. The V end was cut by 0 bases, the J end by 6 bases, with 8 bases between. CDR1 and CDR2 (germline): LNHNV, YYDKDF (reference sequence). The CDR3 has 14 residues. CDR3 DNA sequence: TGTGCCACCAGCAGAGATCTTGAGGCCGGGGAGCTGTTTTTT. The encoded protein is CATSRDLEAGELFF.

This clonotype came up many times. V usage is TRBV7-2 and J usage is TRBJ2-1; 7 bases are a match to TRBD2. This CDR3 is built from 14 residues. Germline V lookup: CDR1 SGHTA, CDR2 FQGNSA. Trimming removed 7 bases from V and 7 bases from J; junction bases left unmatched: 10. The CDR3 is CASTPGGSSNEQFF. In DNA, the CDR3 is TGTGCCAGCACCCCGGGAGGTAGTTCGAATGAGCAGTTCTTC.

The V call is TRBV7-9, the J call TRBJ2-3; 9 positions match TRBD2. The CDR3 is 16 amino acids. Germline V gives CDR1 SEHNR, CDR2 FQNEAQ (reference sequence). With 5 bases clipped from V and 0 bases from J, the junction kept 6 bases outside the gene matches. Written as DNA, the CDR3 is TGTGCCAGCAGCCCATCCCTAGCGGGGAGCACAGATACGCAGTATTTT. Amino acids: CASSPSLAGSTDTQYF. Full variable domain (rest looked up from reference TRBV7-9 and TRBJ2-3): DTGVSQNPRHKITKRGQNVTFRCDPISEHNRLYWYRQTLGQGPEFLTYFQNEAQLEKSRLLSDRFSAERPKGSFSTLEIQRTEQGDSAMYLCASSPSLAGSTDTQYFGPGTRLTVL.

This chain joins TRBV5-5 and TRBJ2-7; D perhaps matches TRBD1 (5 bases). Per germline, CDR1 SGHKS and CDR2 YYEKEE (reference sequence). Trimming took 0 bases from V and 2 from J, leaving 9 bases between them. The CDR3 runs 14 residues. CDR3 loop: CASSLGQRTYEQYF. The CDR3 coding sequence is TGTGCCAGCAGCTTGGGACAGCGTACCTACGAGCAGTACTTC.

Here the CDR3 reads CASSLGVPVGYGFEQYF. In DNA form, the CDR3 reads TGTGCCAGCAGTTTAGGCGTACCAGTAGGGTACGGATTCGAGCAGTACTTC. This chain uses TRBV27 with TRBJ2-7; unclear D gene. Deletions cut 2 bases from V and 6 bases from J, with 23 bases between. Germline V gene data show CDR1 as MNHEY and CDR2 as SMNVEV (reference sequence). The CDR3 length is 17 residues.

This clonotype has only a few counts. V usage is TRBV6-2 or TRBV6-3 and J usage is TRBJ2-1; 10 bases line up with TRBD2. Germline values: CDR1 MNHEY, CDR2 SVGEGT. This CDR3 is 15 amino acids long. Trimming took 7 bases from V and 2 from J; bases not matched to a gene: 5. CDR3 protein: CASMLAGGTYNEQFF. DNA of the CDR3: TGTGCCAGCATGTTAGCGGGAGGAACCTACAATGAGCAGTTCTTC.

The V gene is TRBV20-1, the J gene TRBJ2-3; 7 nucleotides line up with TRBD2. V shed 5 bases, J shed 11 bases, and the junction held 16 bases outside the gene matches. This CDR3 region has 14 residues. Germline V CDR1 and CDR2: DFQATT, SNEGSKA (reference sequence). The CDR3 DNA reads TGCAGTGCTGAGAGTCCTGGTACAAGGGAGGGGCAGTATTTT. This translates into CSAESPGTREGQYF.

The V and J genes are TRBV2 and TRBJ1-5; tentative D call: TRBD1 (5 bases). The CDR3 contains 16 residues. Germline V gene lookup returns CDR1 SNHLY and CDR2 FYNNEI. V was cut by 0 bases and J by 2 bases, with 11 bases left in between. CDR3 sequence reads: CASSEALRGGNQPQHF. The CDR3 DNA reads TGTGCCAGCAGTGAAGCGCTGAGGGGCGGCAATCAGCCCCAGCATTTT.

The gene calls are TRBV19 and TRBJ2-3, with 9 nucleotides matching TRBD2. Per the germline V gene, CDR1 is LNHDA and CDR2 is SQIVND (reference sequence). This CDR3 spans 14 amino acids. The V and J ends lost 5 bases and 5 bases, in that order; junction bases with no gene match: 5. CDR3 loop: CASSLSGGRDTQYF. DNA of the CDR3: TGTGCCAGTAGTCTCAGCGGGGGGAGAGATACGCAGTATTTT.

The genes are TRBV20-1 and TRBJ2-7, with D maybe TRBD1 (6 bases). This CDR3 region has 16 residues. The V end lost 2 bases, the J end lost 3 bases, and 20 bases lay between the germline ends. From germline, CDR1 is DFQATT and CDR2 SNEGSKA (reference sequence). As DNA, the CDR3 is TGCAGTGCTAGACAGGCATTACAGGGCTCAAACTACGAGCAGTACTTC. Translated: CSARQALQGSNYEQYF.

The genes are TRBV18 and TRBJ1-5; unclear D gene. Germline V gene lookup returns CDR1 KGHSH and CDR2 LQKENI. The CDR3 consists of 15 residues. Trimming took 3 bases from V and 2 from J, leaving 11 bases between them. CDR3 coding DNA: TGTGCCAGCTCACCCGGGTGGTCTGGCAATCAGCCCCAGCATTTT. Its translation is CASSPGWSGNQPQHF.

The chain couples TRBV6-8 to TRBJ2-2; TRBD1 or TRBD2 may be the D gene (6 bases each). The germline V gene encodes CDR1 MNHGY and CDR2 SAAAGT. The CDR3 is 16 residues long. Trimming took 7 bases from V and 4 from J, leaving 19 bases between them. The CDR3 here is CASTSLGGAGTGELFF. The CDR3, as DNA: TGTGCCAGCACCTCCTTGGGGGGCGCTGGCACCGGGGAGCTGTTTTTT.

This clonotype was recorded only once. The rearrangement joins TRBV6-8 to TRBJ1-2; 9 nucleotides agree with TRBD1. The CDR3 runs to 13 residues. The V segment lost 6 bases and the J segment 10 bases; nucleotides outside the gene matches: 9. Germline lookup yields CDR1 MNHGY and CDR2 SAAAGT. The DNA of the CDR3 is TGTGCCAGCAGGAACAACAGGGGGCTCGCCTACACCTTC. Protein sequence: CASRNNRGLAYTF.

Only a few counts were recorded for this clonotype. The CDR3 DNA is TGTGCCAGCAGCCCCAGGTACTCCTACAATGAGCAGTTCTTC. This sequence encodes CASSPRYSYNEQFF. The chain combines TRBV11-2 with TRBJ2-1; D is uncertain. Trimming cost V 5 bases and J 0 bases, with 8 bases left between them. This CDR3 comprises 14 residues. Germline V gene data show CDR1 as SGHAT and CDR2 as FQNNGV.

This clonotype showed up many times. The V call is TRBV7-2, the J call TRBJ1-2; a possible D gene is TRBD1 (5 bases). Germline V gives CDR1 SGHTA, CDR2 FQGNSA. Trimming shortened V by 3 bases and J by 6 bases, and 11 bases separated the two germline ends. The CDR3 runs 13 residues. CDR3 in amino acids: CASSLYGGNGYTF. CDR3 nucleotide sequence: TGTGCCAGCAGCTTGTACGGGGGGAATGGCTACACCTTC.

CDR3 DNA sequence: TGCGCCAGCAGCATCACAGGGGTTGATGAAAAACTGTTTTTT. This encodes CASSITGVDEKLFF. The rearrangement joins TRBV5-1 to TRBJ1-4; TRBD1 matches at 7 bases. The CDR3 has 14 amino acids. J gave up 6 bases and V 4 bases, and 6 bases lay outside the gene matches. CDR1 and CDR2 from the germline V gene are SGHRS and YFSETQ.

The sample holds many counts of this clonotype. This chain links TRBV7-2 with TRBJ2-7; D gene ambiguous. Germline V CDR1 and CDR2: SGHTA, FQGNSA. The CDR3 is made up of 15 amino acids. V lost 0 bases and J lost 2, with 11 bases in between. CDR3 nucleotide sequence: TGTGCCAGCAGCTTAGCGGGAACCCCAACCTACGAGCAGTACTTC. Translated, it gives CASSLAGTPTYEQYF.

A few counts support this clonotype. The J gene is TRBJ2-1, the V gene TRBV7-9; D is perhaps TRBD2 (6 bases). Germline CDR1 SEHNR, CDR2 FQNEAQ (reference sequence). The CDR3 totals 16 residues. Trimming removed 4 bases from V and 0 bases from J, with 13 bases in between. CDR3 DNA sequence: TGTGCCAGCAGCTACCGGGACTTTAGCTCCTACAATGAGCAGTTCTTC. Translating gives CASSYRDFSSYNEQFF.

Many counts were recorded for this clonotype. This rearrangement joins TRBV7-8 to TRBJ1-1, with D perhaps TRBD1 (5 bases). Germline V gene data show CDR1 as SGHVS and CDR2 as FQNEAQ. Trimming removed 1 base from V and 1 base from J, with 10 bases in between. This CDR3 contains 15 residues. The CDR3 is CASSLGTRENTEAFF. In nucleotides, the CDR3 is TGTGCCAGCAGCTTAGGTACCAGGGAGAACACTGAAGCTTTCTTT.

This clonotype has more than one count but fewer than ten. V and J are TRBV12-3 or TRBV12-4 and TRBJ2-5; D is undetermined. Trimming pared 8 bases from V and 1 base from J, leaving 14 bases between. CDR3 length: 14 residues. The DNA for the CDR3 is TGTGCCAGCGGAATTGGAGCGTCCCAAGAGACCCAGTACTTC. This gives the protein CASGIGASQETQYF.

This clonotype was detected only a few times. The genes are TRBV6-6 and TRBJ2-2, with D perhaps TRBD2 (6 bases). The CDR3 has 17 amino acids. Deletions cut 8 bases from V and 0 bases from J, with 19 bases between. Germline V gene sequence: CDR1 MNHNY, CDR2 SVGAGI (reference sequence). CDR3 DNA: TGTGCCAGCGGTCCTGCCGGGGGAGCGGCGAACACCGGGGAGCTGTTTTTT. This sequence encodes CASGPAGGAANTGELFF.

In this sample, this clonotype turned up a few times. The chain joins TRBV4-1 to TRBJ1-4, with D hard to call. Trimming left V 0 bases short and J 1 base short, with 12 bases between. The CDR3 spans 17 residues. Germline V CDR1 and CDR2: MGHRA, YSYEKL. The CDR3 protein is CASSQDGPTRTNEKLFF. In nucleotides, the CDR3 is TGCGCCAGCAGCCAAGATGGCCCGACTAGAACTAATGAAAAACTGTTTTTT.